A single T cell receptor (beta chain) is shown here with its context. Its antigen is not identified. This sample was taken from a study of CD8+CD57+ T cells in acquired aplastic anemia. Study-level background: The mean DNA yield obtained from sorted CD4+ and CD8+ cells came to around 3 ug. For CD4+ cells, healthy donors had an average of roughly 9.8 million reads.

Study results and caveats: No significant difference in CD8+ Simpson's diversity was found between patients and controls. There were over 25 CD8+ CDR3 sequences that occurred in both patients and controls.

Profiles of TCR beta VDJ and CDR3 were generated from a genomic DNA template. TCRdb reprocessed the reads via MiXCR and lists one record per CDR3 protein. Seen here are 400,000 to 500,000 distinct CDR3 sequences, about 70% observed once, and the top ten hold 3.5% to 4.5%. Between the trimmed V and J ends, which lost 6 bases and 1 base, there was a span of 12 bases. Germline V gives CDR1 SQVTM, CDR2 ANQGSEA. This CDR3 is built from 13 residues. Sample: sorted CD4+, CD8+, or CD8+CD57+ T cells (not recorded which) from PBMCs. V and J are TRBV29-1 and TRBJ1-1; D is perhaps TRBD1 (5 bases). The receptor was derived from a human donor in good health, serving as a control. This chain's CDR3 is CSVPMGENTEAFF. CDR3 DNA: TGCAGCGTGCCGATGGGGGAGAACACTGAAGCTTTCTTT.